This is a list of T cell receptor beta chains from one sample in a study of blood T cell repertoires in COVID-19. Assay used: immunoSEQ multiplex PCR; TCRdb lists only in-frame clones, some missing. The sample records 110,000 or so clones, less than 80% being singletons. The material sequenced was peripheral blood. Receptors were obtained from a man between 50 and 59 years old with acute or convalescent COVID-19. Each CDR3 is given without its conserved first and last residue.

>TRBV9|TRBJ2-2
ASSARLAGGPVTGELF
>TRBV19|TRBJ2-7
ASSPGTTVYEQY
>TRBV6-1|TRBJ2-1
ASSEIRTSGGEQF
>TRBV20-1|TRBJ1-5
SASGGHSNQPQH
>TRBV3-1/TRBV3-2|TRBJ1-1
ASSLGTGALSEAF
>TRBV5-1|TRBJ1-4
ASSSPPGQRIPGNEKLF
>TRBV13|TRBJ1-1
ASTRQGYLQGAF
>TRBV27|TRBJ2-3
ASSPAGTSGADTQY
>TRBV19|TRBJ2-6
ASSIDQGTGANVLT
>TRBV2|TRBJ2-1
ASSGLLAGASNEQF
>TRBV7-9|TRBJ2-2
ASSPSLGGNTGELF
>TRBV5-4|TRBJ1-2
ASSYTGAKNGYT
>TRBV10-1|TRBJ2-1
ASSGLAGNEQF
>TRBV5-5|TRBJ1-5
ASSLEGVGIGNQPQH
>TRBV27|TRBJ2-3
ASSSHSVSTDTQY
>TRBV12-5|TRBJ2-3
ASGLVGIGTSGTLHPDTQY
>TRBV13|TRBJ2-2
ASSLYGGDTGELF
>TRBV5-4|TRBJ2-3
ASSMDTYTDTQY
>TRBV3-1/TRBV3-2|TRBJ1-4
ASSLQPPRPWGQNEKLF
>TRBV28|TRBJ2-7
ASSLYRGYPYEQY
>TRBV7-3|TRBJ1-1
ASSLNGLVNTEAF
>TRBV3-1/TRBV3-2|TRBJ2-1
ASSQETSGVYNEQF
>TRBV24-1|TRBJ2-5
ATSDSKTGGAMNQY
>TRBV7-6|TRBJ2-1
ASSLSWTSGYNEQF
>TRBV6-1|TRBJ2-1
ASSESLAGGNEQF
>TRBV14|TRBJ1-4
ASSPLTGYEKLF
>TRBV12-3/TRBV12-4|TRBJ2-7
ASSLDSYEQY
>TRBV19|TRBJ1-2
ASSSYKGDSPSWDFYGYT
>TRBV18|TRBJ1-6
ASSPGTGEEDPLH
>TRBV5-1|TRBJ2-5
ASSFGGERETQY
>TRBV9|TRBJ2-7
ASSGDDSYEQY
>TRBV18|TRBJ1-1
ASSPATRNTEAF
>TRBV4-1|TRBJ1-2
ASSQVTKPNYGYT
>TRBV27|TRBJ2-2
ASSSTLGQGVSGELF
>TRBV29-1|TRBJ2-7
SVAEETYEQY